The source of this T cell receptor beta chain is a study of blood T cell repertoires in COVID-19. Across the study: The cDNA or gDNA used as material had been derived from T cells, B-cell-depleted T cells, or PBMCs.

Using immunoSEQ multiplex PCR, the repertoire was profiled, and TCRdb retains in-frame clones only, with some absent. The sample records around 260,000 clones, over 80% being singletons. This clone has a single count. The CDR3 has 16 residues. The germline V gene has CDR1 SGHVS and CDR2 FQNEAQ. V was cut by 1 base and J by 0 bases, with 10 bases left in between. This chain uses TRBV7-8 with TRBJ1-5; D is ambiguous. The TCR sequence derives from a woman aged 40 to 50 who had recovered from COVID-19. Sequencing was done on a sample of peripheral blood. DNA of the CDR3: TGTGCCAGCAGCTTAGGGGCGCCGGATAGCAATCAGCCCCAGCATTTT. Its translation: CASSLGAPDSNQPQHF. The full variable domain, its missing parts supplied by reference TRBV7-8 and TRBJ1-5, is GAGVSQSPRYKVAKRGQDVALRCDPISGHVSLFWYQQALGQGPEFLTYFQNEAQLDKSGLPSDRFFAERPEGSVSTLKIQRTQQEDSAVYLCASSLGAPDSNQPQHFGDGTRLSIL.